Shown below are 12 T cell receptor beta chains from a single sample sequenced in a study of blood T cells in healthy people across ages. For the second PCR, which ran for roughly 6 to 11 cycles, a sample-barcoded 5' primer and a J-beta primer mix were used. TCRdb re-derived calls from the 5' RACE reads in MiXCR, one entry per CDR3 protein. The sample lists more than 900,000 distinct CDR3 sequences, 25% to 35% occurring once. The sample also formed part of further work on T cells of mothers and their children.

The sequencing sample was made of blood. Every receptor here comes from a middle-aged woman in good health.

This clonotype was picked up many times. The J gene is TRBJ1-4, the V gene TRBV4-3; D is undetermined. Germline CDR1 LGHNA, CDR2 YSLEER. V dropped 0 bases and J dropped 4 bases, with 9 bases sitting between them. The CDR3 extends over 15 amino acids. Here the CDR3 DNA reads TGCGCCAGCAGCCAAGAAAAGGGTTATAATGAAAAACTGTTTTTT. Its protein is CASSQEKGYNEKLFF.

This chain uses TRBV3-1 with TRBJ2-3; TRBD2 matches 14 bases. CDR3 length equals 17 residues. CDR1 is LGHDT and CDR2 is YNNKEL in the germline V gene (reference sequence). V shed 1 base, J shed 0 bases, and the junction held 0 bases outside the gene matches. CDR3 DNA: TGTGCCAGCAGCCAAGGGACTAGCGGGGGGAGCACAGATACGCAGTATTTT. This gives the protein CASSQGTSGGSTDTQYF.

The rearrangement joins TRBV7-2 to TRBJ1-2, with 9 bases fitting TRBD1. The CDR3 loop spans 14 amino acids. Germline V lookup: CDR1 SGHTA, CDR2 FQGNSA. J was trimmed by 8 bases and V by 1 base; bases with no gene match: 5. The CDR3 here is CASSLDRGRPGYTF. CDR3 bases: TGTGCCAGCAGCTTAGACAGGGGGCGGCCCGGCTACACCTTC.

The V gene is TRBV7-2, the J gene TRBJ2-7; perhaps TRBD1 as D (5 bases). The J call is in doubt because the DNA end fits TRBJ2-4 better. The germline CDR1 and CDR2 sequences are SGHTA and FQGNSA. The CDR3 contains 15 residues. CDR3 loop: CASSLVSGYQNIQYF. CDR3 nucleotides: TGTGCCAGCAGCTTAGTTTCAGGGTACCAAAACATTCAGTACTTC.

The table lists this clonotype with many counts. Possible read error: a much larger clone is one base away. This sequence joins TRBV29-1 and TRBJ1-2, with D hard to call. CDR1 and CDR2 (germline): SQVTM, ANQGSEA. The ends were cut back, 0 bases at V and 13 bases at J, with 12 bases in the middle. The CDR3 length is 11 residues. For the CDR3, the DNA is TGCAGCGTTGAAGATTGGGCGGGGTCCACCTTC. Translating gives CSVEDWAGSTF.

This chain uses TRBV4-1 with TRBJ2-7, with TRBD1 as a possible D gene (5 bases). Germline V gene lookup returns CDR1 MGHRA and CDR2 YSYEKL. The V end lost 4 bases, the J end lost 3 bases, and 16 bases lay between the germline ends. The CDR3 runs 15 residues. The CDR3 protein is CASSPSAQAVYEQYF. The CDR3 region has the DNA TGCGCCAGCAGCCCGTCCGCACAGGCCGTCTACGAGCAGTACTTC.

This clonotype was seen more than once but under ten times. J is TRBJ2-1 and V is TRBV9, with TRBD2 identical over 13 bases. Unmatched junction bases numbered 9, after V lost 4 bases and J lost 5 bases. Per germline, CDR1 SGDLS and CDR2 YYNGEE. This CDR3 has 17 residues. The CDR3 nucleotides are TGTGCCAGCAGCCCCCACCTGACTAGCGGGGGGCACAATGAGCAGTTCTTC. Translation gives CASSPHLTSGGHNEQFF. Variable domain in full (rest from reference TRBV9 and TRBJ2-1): DSGVTQTPKHLITATGQRVTLRCSPRSGDLSVYWYQQSLDQGLQFLIQYYNGEERAKGNILERFSAQQFPDLHSELNLSSLELGDSALYFCASSPHLTSGGHNEQFFGPGTRLTVL.

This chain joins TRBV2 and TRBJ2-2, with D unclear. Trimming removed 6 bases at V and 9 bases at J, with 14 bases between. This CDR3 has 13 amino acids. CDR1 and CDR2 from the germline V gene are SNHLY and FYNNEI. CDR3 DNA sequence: TGTGCCAGCAGCGCGATAGGGAATAGGGAGCTGTTTTTT. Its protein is CASSAIGNRELFF. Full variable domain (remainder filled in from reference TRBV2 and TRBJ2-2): EPEVTQTPSHQVTQMGQEVILRCVPISNHLYFYWYRQILGQKVEFLVSFYNNEISEKSEIFDDQFSVERPDGSNFTLKIRSTKLEDSAMYFCASSAIGNRELFFGEGSRLTVL.

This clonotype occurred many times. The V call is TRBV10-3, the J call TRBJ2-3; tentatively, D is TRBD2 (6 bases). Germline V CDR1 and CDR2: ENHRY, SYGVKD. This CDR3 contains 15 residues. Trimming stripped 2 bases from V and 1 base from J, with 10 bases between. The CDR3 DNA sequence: TGTGCCATCAGTGAGGGAGGGGAGGGCACAGATACGCAGTATTTT. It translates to CAISEGGEGTDTQYF.

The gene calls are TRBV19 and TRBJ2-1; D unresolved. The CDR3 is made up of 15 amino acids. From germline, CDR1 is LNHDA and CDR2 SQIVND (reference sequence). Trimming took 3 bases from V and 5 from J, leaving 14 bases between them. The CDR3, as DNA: TGTGCCAGTAGTATCGGGCCCGTTGGGAACAATGAGCAGTTCTTC. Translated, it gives CASSIGPVGNNEQFF.

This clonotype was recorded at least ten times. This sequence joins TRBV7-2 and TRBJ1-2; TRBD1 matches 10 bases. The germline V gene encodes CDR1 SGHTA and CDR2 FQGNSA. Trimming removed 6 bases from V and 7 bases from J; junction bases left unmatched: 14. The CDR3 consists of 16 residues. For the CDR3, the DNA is TGTGCCAGCAGACCTACAACCGGGACAGGGGCTGGTGGCTACACCTTC. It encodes CASRPTTGTGAGGYTF.

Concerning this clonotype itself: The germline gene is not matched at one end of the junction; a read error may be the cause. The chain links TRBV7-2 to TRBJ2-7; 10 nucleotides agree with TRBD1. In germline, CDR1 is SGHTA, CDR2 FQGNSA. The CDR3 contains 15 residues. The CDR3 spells CVSSSLGTGAYEQYF. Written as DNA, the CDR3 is TGTGTCAGCAGCTCCTTAGGGACAGGGGCCTACGAGCAGTACTTC.